The 8 T cell receptor beta chains in this list originate from one sample, sequenced in a study of T cell changes during pregnancy in multiple sclerosis. The protocol was immunoSEQ multiplex PCR, while the TCRdb copy is restricted to in-frame clones and leaves out a portion. This table holds more than 95,000 clones, approximately 93% found once. Sequencing was performed on peripheral blood, taken after pregnancy. The receptors come from a female donor with multiple sclerosis, enrolled in a pregnancy study.

V usage is TRBV28 and J usage is TRBJ2-7; 9 bases are shared with TRBD2. Trimming took 6 bases from V and 7 from J; bases not matched to a gene: 7. Germline V lookup: CDR1 MDHEN, CDR2 SYDVKM. This CDR3 is built from 13 residues. For the CDR3, the DNA is TGTGCCAGCAGGGCGGGAGGGCCTTTGGAGCAGTACTTC. Its protein is CASRAGGPLEQYF.

The chain carries TRBV5-1 and TRBJ2-7, with TRBD1 as a possible D gene (6 bases). V was cut by 3 bases and J by 2 bases, with 18 bases left in between. The CDR3 runs 16 residues. The germline gives CDR1 SGHRS, CDR2 YFSETQ. The CDR3 DNA sequence: TGCGCCAGCAGCTGGGGGCGACAGAAACCTACCTACGAGCAGTACTTC. Its protein is CASSWGRQKPTYEQYF. Filled out from reference TRBV5-1 and TRBJ2-7, the complete variable domain reads KAGVTQTPRYLIKTRGQQVTLSCSPISGHRSVSWYQQTPGQGLQFLFEYFSETQRNKGNFPGRFSGRQFSNSRSEMNVSTLELGDSALYLCASSWGRQKPTYEQYFGPGTRLTVT.

The genes are TRBV18 and TRBJ2-7; weak D call: TRBD1 (6 bases). The CDR3 runs 14 residues. V was trimmed by 3 bases and J by 6 bases, leaving 15 bases between them. Germline V gives CDR1 KGHSH, CDR2 LQKENI. CDR3: CASSPDSRNGEQYF. The DNA of the CDR3 is TGTGCCAGCTCACCGGACAGTCGGAATGGCGAGCAGTACTTC.

As to this clone: Other nucleotide sequences from this sample produce the same CDR3. In DNA form, the CDR3 reads TGTGCCAGCAGTCCTGCTGGGAGCTCCTACGAGCAGTACTTC. Translating it yields CASSPAGSSYEQYF. The chain carries TRBV28 and TRBJ2-7; D is possibly TRBD2 (5 bases). This CDR3 comprises 14 residues. Looked up from germline, CDR1 is MDHEN and CDR2 is SYDVKM. Trimming took off 5 bases at V and 0 bases at J, with 11 bases between the two ends. Together with reference TRBV28 and TRBJ2-7, the CDR3 gives the full variable domain: DVKVTQSSRYLVKRTGEKVFLECVQDMDHENMFWYRQDPGLGLRLIYFSYDVKMKEKGDIPEGYSVSREKKERFSLILESASTNQTSMYLCASSPAGSSYEQYFGPGTRLTVT.

The chain uses TRBV19 and TRBJ1-1, with D unclear. Germline CDR1 is LNHDA and CDR2 is SQIVND (reference sequence). V lost 3 bases to trimming and J lost 3 bases, with 14 bases between them. This CDR3 is 15 amino acids long. This chain's CDR3 is CASSMGVSHYTEAFF. As DNA, the CDR3 is TGTGCCAGTAGTATGGGAGTCAGCCACTACACTGAAGCTTTCTTT.

The chain combines TRBV19 with TRBJ2-3; D gene unclear. Germline V gene lookup returns CDR1 LNHDA and CDR2 SQIVND (reference sequence). V gave up 2 bases and J gave up 2 bases, with 5 bases separating them. CDR3 length equals 13 residues. The CDR3 sequence is CASSIWLTDTQYF. In DNA, the CDR3 is TGTGCCAGTAGTATATGGCTCACAGATACGCAGTATTTT. The whole variable domain, filled in from reference TRBV19 and TRBJ2-3, reads DGGITQSPKYLFRKEGQNVTLSCEQNLNHDAMYWYRQDPGQGLRLIYYSQIVNDFQKGDIAEGYSVSREKKESFPLTVTSAQKNPTAFYLCASSIWLTDTQYFGPGTRLTVL.

The V gene is TRBV27, the J gene TRBJ2-1, with TRBD2 identical over 10 bases. CDR3 length: 13 amino acids. Per germline, CDR1 MNHEY and CDR2 SMNVEV (reference sequence). Losses at the gene ends were 5 bases for V and 9 bases for J; bases not matched to a gene: 4. The CDR3 spells CASSVAGGLEQFF. CDR3 DNA: TGTGCCAGCAGTGTAGCGGGGGGTCTTGAGCAGTTCTTC.

This sequence joins TRBV21-1 and TRBJ2-4; TRBD1 is the table's D call and was not checked against the DNA. TRBV21-1 is a pseudogene segment. The CDR3 contains 17 residues. This chain's CDR3 is CASSTGTGIGAKNIQYF. CDR3 coding DNA: TGTGCCAGCAGTACCGGGACAGGGATCGGGGCCAAAAACATTCAGTACTTC.